One sample yielded the 6 T cell receptor beta chains listed below, sequenced in a study of regulatory T cells in long-lasting Graves disease. Arm-PCR of CDR3 regions with iRepertoire HTBI primers generated TCR beta libraries. One entry per CDR3 protein results from TCRdb running MiXCR on the multiplex PCR reads. This repertoire shows 550,000 or so distinct CDR3 sequences, about 12% found once; its top ten account for roughly 9.3%. The time point: newly diagnosed GD, antithyroid drugs for less than 3 months. PBMC RNA served as the TCR library source. This sample was shared with a second study, whose subject was T cells in Graves' hyperthyroidism and ophthalmopathy.

The sequencing used peripheral blood mononuclear cells (PBMCs), collected at new diagnosis, from a patient treated with antithyroid drugs. All receptors derive from a woman aged 25 to 39 with Graves disease.

This clonotype was detected many times. The V and J genes are TRBV18 and TRBJ2-2; D gene unclear. Germline assignment: CDR1 KGHSH and CDR2 LQKENI. V lost 2 bases to trimming and J lost 7 bases, with 8 bases between them. CDR3 length: 13 residues. The CDR3 is CASSPYGDGELFF. The CDR3, as DNA: TGTGCCAGCTCACCATACGGAGACGGGGAGCTGTTTTTT.

This clonotype was counted many times. The V gene is TRBV6-5, the J gene TRBJ2-1, with TRBD2 matching 10 bases. The CDR3 is made up of 18 amino acids. J lost 0 bases, V lost 2 bases, and 7 bases had no gene match. CDR1 and CDR2 from the germline V gene are MNHEY and SVGAGI. CDR3 region: CASSYPTSGPTSYNEQFF. The CDR3 DNA sequence: TGTGCCAGCAGTTACCCGACTAGCGGGCCGACCTCCTACAATGAGCAGTTCTTC.

This clonotype was observed many times. V and J are TRBV13 and TRBJ2-3, with 9 bases that match TRBD2. In germline, CDR1 is PRHDT, CDR2 FYEKMQ (reference sequence). This CDR3 contains 16 residues. J gave up 5 bases and V 4 bases, and 10 bases lay outside the gene matches. The CDR3 DNA is TGTGCCAGCAGCTCCCTCCTCGCAGCGGGGGGAGATACGCAGTATTTT. This encodes CASSSLLAAGGDTQYF.

This clonotype appeared many times. The chain recombines TRBV27 with TRBJ1-5; 9 nucleotides line up with TRBD1. Unmatched junction bases numbered 10, after V lost 6 bases and J lost 7 bases. Germline CDR1 is MNHEY and CDR2 is SMNVEV (reference sequence). The CDR3 is made up of 15 amino acids. CDR3 coding DNA: TGTGCCAGCAGCTACGCCGGGACAGGGAGCCAGCCCCAGCATTTT. Protein: CASSYAGTGSQPQHF.

This clonotype was observed once. A much larger clone lies a single base off, so this may be a read error. The chain employs TRBV12-3 or TRBV12-4 and TRBJ2-1; 11 nucleotides align to TRBD2. CDR3 length: 14 residues. The J segment lost 8 bases and the V segment lost 8 bases, leaving 8 bases of the junction unmatched. The CDR3 loop is CASQPSGRSHEQFF. Here the CDR3 DNA reads TGTGCCAGCCAACCTAGCGGGAGGAGTCATGAGCAGTTCTTC.

This clonotype came up many times. V and J are TRBV19 and TRBJ1-1; 7 nucleotides line up with TRBD1. The CDR3 is 13 residues long. The V segment lost 5 bases and the J segment 4 bases; nucleotides outside the gene matches: 4. CDR1 LNHDA and CDR2 SQIVND come from the germline V gene (reference sequence). The CDR3 loop is CASSGRDSTEAFF. DNA of the CDR3: TGTGCCAGTAGTGGCCGGGACAGCACTGAAGCTTTCTTT.